The 24 T cell receptor beta chains presented below share a single source sample, sequenced in a study of PD-1 blockade in classical Hodgkin lymphoma. TCRdb's table, derived via immunoSEQ multiplex PCR, lists solely in-frame clones and lacks some. The table records some 150,000 clones, 78% of them present only once. Each and every patient relapsed after autologous stem cell transplantation, and patients got differing brentuximab vedotin exposure. The specimen comprised peripheral blood mononuclear cells (PBMCs), sampled before the second cycle of nivolumab. All receptors come from a human donor with classical Hodgkin lymphoma.

This chain links TRBV19 with TRBJ1-2; 7 nucleotides match TRBD1. V lost 4 bases to trimming and J lost 0 bases; unmatched junction nucleotides: 11. Germline CDR1 is LNHDA and CDR2 is SQIVND (reference sequence). The CDR3 is made up of 17 amino acids. CDR3 coding DNA: TGTGCCAGTAGTACTCTTGGGACAGCGAATCCTAACTATGGCTACACCTTC. Translating gives CASSTLGTANPNYGYTF.

This clone was recorded only once. The chain recombines TRBV2 with TRBJ1-6, with 7 bases fitting TRBD1. The CDR3 is 14 amino acids. After removal of 2 bases from V and 10 bases from J, the junction contained 5 bases not matched to a gene. The V gene's germline CDR1 is SNHLY and CDR2 FYNNEI. In nucleotides, the CDR3 is TGTGCCAGCAGTGAAACAGGGGAGGGATCACCCCTCCACTTT. Translating it yields CASSETGEGSPLHF.

The V and J genes are TRBV5-4 and TRBJ2-1, with TRBD2 matching over 7 bases. Germline CDR1 SGHNT, CDR2 YYREEE (reference sequence). The CDR3 consists of 15 residues. With 0 bases clipped from V and 4 bases from J, the junction kept 4 bases outside the gene matches. The CDR3, as DNA: TGTGCCAGCAGCTTGGGCGGGGGAACTTACAATGAGCAGTTCTTC. Protein product: CASSLGGGTYNEQFF.

The chain recombines TRBV10-3 with TRBJ2-1, with D possibly matching TRBD1 (6 bases). The CDR3 covers 16 residues. The germline gives CDR1 ENHRY, CDR2 SYGVKD. Between the trimmed V and J ends, which lost 3 bases and 6 bases, there was a span of 18 bases. CDR3 sequence (DNA): TGTGCCATCAGTGACCCCGTCCTAGGGGGTGGCAATGAGCAGTTCTTC. Encoded protein: CAISDPVLGGGNEQFF.

J is TRBJ2-1 and V is TRBV7-6, with TRBD1 matching 9 bases. Germline V gives CDR1 SGHVS, CDR2 FNYEAQ. CDR3 length: 15 residues. V lost 1 base, J lost 3 bases, and 1 base stayed unmatched. The CDR3 loop is CASSLGGQGYNEQFF. CDR3 DNA: TGTGCCAGCAGCTTAGGGGGACAGGGCTACAATGAGCAGTTCTTC.

The chain joins TRBV6-6 to TRBJ2-5; the match to TRBD2 covers 8 bases. J lost 3 bases, V lost 2 bases, and 5 bases had no gene match. The germline gives CDR1 MNHNY, CDR2 SVGAGI (reference sequence). The CDR3 sequence is 15 residues long. The CDR3 DNA reads TGTGCCAGCAGTTACGTTACTAGCGGCGAAGAGACCCAGTACTTC. Amino acids: CASSYVTSGEETQYF.

V usage is TRBV27 and J usage is TRBJ2-6, with D possibly being TRBD1 (6 bases). The V and J ends lost 2 bases and 0 bases respectively, with 17 bases between them. CDR3 length: 19 residues. Germline values: CDR1 MNHEY, CDR2 SMNVEV (reference sequence). CDR3 residues: CASSLGSRGTFSGANVLTF. In DNA, the CDR3 is TGTGCCAGCAGTTTAGGGTCCAGGGGCACCTTCTCTGGGGCCAACGTCCTGACTTTC.

V and J are TRBV7-8 and TRBJ1-1, with D tentatively TRBD1 (5 bases). The germline gives CDR1 SGHVS, CDR2 FQNEAQ. CDR3 size: 13 residues. The V and J ends lost 6 bases and 4 bases respectively, with 12 bases between them. DNA for the CDR3: TGTGCCAGCAGGGACAAAACCAGCACTGAAGCTTTCTTT. Its protein product is CASRDKTSTEAFF.

A single count supports this clone. The chain couples TRBV6-6 to TRBJ2-2, with D tentatively TRBD1 or TRBD2 (5 bases each). V was shortened by 2 bases and J by 0 bases, with 10 bases between the two germline ends. The CDR3 runs to 16 residues. The V gene's germline CDR1 is MNHNY and CDR2 SVGAGI (reference sequence). The CDR3 DNA is TGTGCCAGCAGTTACGAAGAGGGGCCGAACACCGGGGAGCTGTTTTTT. This codes for CASSYEEGPNTGELFF.

The chain joins TRBV7-6 to TRBJ2-3; 7 nucleotides align to TRBD2. The V and J ends lost 4 bases and 1 base, in that order; junction bases with no gene match: 5. The CDR3 consists of 15 residues. Germline CDR1 is SGHVS and CDR2 is FNYEAQ. The DNA of the CDR3 is TGTGCCAGCAGCTCCCGGGGGGTTGGCACAGATACGCAGTATTTT. Translation gives CASSSRGVGTDTQYF.

This clone occurred a few times. This chain links TRBV6-6 with TRBJ2-5; D ambiguous. There are 13 residues in the CDR3. The V gene lost 0 bases and the J gene lost 2 bases, with 4 bases spanning the gap. Germline assignment: CDR1 MNHNY and CDR2 SVGAGI (reference sequence). CDR3 loop: CASSYSEQETQYF. Written as DNA, the CDR3 is TGTGCCAGCAGTTACTCCGAGCAAGAGACCCAGTACTTC.

This chain joins TRBV7-9 and TRBJ2-3; TRBD2 is a possible D gene (5 bases). CDR1 SEHNR and CDR2 FQNEAQ come from the germline V gene (reference sequence). The CDR3 totals 13 residues. Trimming left V 5 bases short and J 5 bases short, with 11 bases between. This chain's CDR3 is CASSKTSGDTQYF. CDR3 coding DNA: TGTGCCAGCAGCAAGACGAGCGGAGATACGCAGTATTTT.

J is TRBJ2-7 and V is TRBV30; 8 bases map to TRBD1. J was trimmed by 6 bases and V by 4 bases; bases with no gene match: 8. Looked up from germline, CDR1 is GTSNPN and CDR2 is SVGIG (reference sequence). The CDR3 contains 13 residues. This CDR3 reads CAWKTQTGGEQYF. CDR3 nucleotide sequence: TGTGCCTGGAAAACCCAAACAGGGGGCGAGCAGTACTTC.

At least ten counts were recorded for this clone. CDR3 DNA sequence: TGTGCCAGCAGTTACATGGGACAGGGAGGATACGAGCAGTACTTC. Translating it yields CASSYMGQGGYEQYF. The chain carries TRBV6-5 and TRBJ2-7; 9 bases agree with TRBD1. Germline V gene lookup returns CDR1 MNHEY and CDR2 SVGAGI. With 2 bases clipped from V and 4 bases from J, the junction kept 6 bases outside the gene matches. This CDR3 has 15 amino acids.

Worth noting for this clone: The identical CDR3 is also encoded by other nucleotide sequences in the sample. V usage is TRBV15 and J usage is TRBJ1-2; 8 bases fit TRBD1. CDR1 LNHNV and CDR2 YYDKDF come from the germline V gene (reference sequence). Trimming cost V 0 bases and J 7 bases; bases outside gene matches: 4. CDR3 length: 14 residues. CDR3 sequence reads: CATSRETGERGYTF. In DNA form, the CDR3 reads TGTGCCACCAGCAGAGAGACAGGGGAACGTGGCTACACCTTC. Full variable domain (outside the CDR3, taken from reference TRBV15 and TRBJ1-2): DAMVIQNPRYQVTQFGKPVTLSCSQTLNHNVMYWYQQKSSQAPKLLFHYYDKDFNNEADTPDNFQSRRPNTSFCFLDIRSPGLGDTAMYLCATSRETGERGYTFGSGTRLTVV.

This chain uses TRBV10-3 with TRBJ1-2; D not resolved. V was cut by 10 bases and J by 8 bases, with 14 bases left in between. The germline gives CDR1 ENHRY, CDR2 SYGVKD. The CDR3 consists of 11 residues. The chain's CDR3 is CASTGPWGYTF. In DNA form, the CDR3 reads TGTGCCAGCACGGGTCCTTGGGGCTACACCTTC.

The gene calls are TRBV28 and TRBJ2-7, with TRBD2 matching over 15 bases. The J segment lost 4 bases and the V segment lost 2 bases, leaving 3 bases of the junction unmatched. Germline lookup yields CDR1 MDHEN and CDR2 SYDVKM. CDR3 size: 16 residues. CDR3 sequence reads: CASSLGGLAGGYEQYF. The DNA for the CDR3 is TGTGCCAGCAGTTTAGGGGGACTAGCGGGAGGATACGAGCAGTACTTC.

This clone was detected only a few times. This chain connects TRBV10-3 to TRBJ2-2, with 7 positions matching TRBD2. Germline assignment: CDR1 ENHRY and CDR2 SYGVKD. This CDR3 has 14 residues. V shed 7 bases and J 0 bases; nucleotides not matched to a gene: 2. In DNA form, the CDR3 reads TGTGCCATCACCCTAGCGGCGAACACCGGGGAGCTGTTTTTT. Amino acid sequence: CAITLAANTGELFF.

The V and J genes are TRBV28 and TRBJ2-2, with TRBD2 matching over 11 bases. Germline-derived CDR1 and CDR2 are MDHEN and SYDVKM. CDR3 size: 16 residues. With V trimmed by 3 bases and J by 4 bases, 4 bases remained unmatched. CDR3 region: CASSFMGTSGTGELFF. CDR3 DNA sequence: TGTGCCAGCAGTTTCATGGGGACTAGCGGCACCGGGGAGCTGTTTTTT.

V usage is TRBV7-3 and J usage is TRBJ2-7, with D possibly being TRBD2 (6 bases). The V gene's germline CDR1 is SGHTA and CDR2 FQGTGA. The CDR3 contains 14 residues. Deletions cut 2 bases from V and 2 bases from J, with 10 bases between. The CDR3 nucleotides read TGTGCCAGCAGCTTAGCGGGACGGACCTACGAGCAGTACTTC. It translates to CASSLAGRTYEQYF. The whole variable domain, filled in from reference TRBV7-3 and TRBJ2-7, reads GAGVSQTPSNKVTEKGKYVELRCDPISGHTALYWYRQSLGQGPEFLIYFQGTGAADDSGLPNDRFFAVRPEGSVSTLKIQRTERGDSAVYLCASSLAGRTYEQYFGPGTRLTVT.

The chain is built from TRBV9 and TRBJ2-5, with D perhaps matching TRBD1 or TRBD2 (6 bases each). CDR3 length: 16 residues. CDR1 SGDLS and CDR2 YYNGEE come from the germline V gene. Trimming stripped 5 bases from V and 5 bases from J, with 22 bases between. CDR3 region: CASSPTGTPRGETQYF. The CDR3 bases are TGTGCCAGCAGTCCAACAGGGACACCCCGGGGGGAGACCCAGTACTTC.

This chain links TRBV27 with TRBJ2-7, with D possibly TRBD2 on 5 matching bases. Trimming removed 3 bases from V and 0 bases from J, with 9 bases in between. The germline V gene has CDR1 MNHEY and CDR2 SMNVEV (reference sequence). The CDR3 is 14 amino acids. CDR3 region: CASSFRGVSYEQYF. CDR3 nucleotides: TGTGCCAGCAGTTTTCGGGGAGTCTCCTACGAGCAGTACTTC.

The genes are TRBV5-4 and TRBJ1-2, with TRBD1 identical over 8 bases. The CDR3 is made up of 17 amino acids. Trimming took 7 bases from V and 0 from J; bases not matched to a gene: 14. Germline V gene lookup returns CDR1 SGHNT and CDR2 YYREEE (reference sequence). CDR3 residues: CASPPPGTGIANYGYTF. CDR3 bases: TGTGCCAGCCCCCCTCCCGGGACAGGCATAGCTAACTATGGCTACACCTTC.

This clone was recorded a few times. This rearrangement joins TRBV18 to TRBJ2-5; 10 bases are shared with TRBD2. The J segment lost 3 bases and the V segment lost 2 bases, leaving 6 bases of the junction unmatched. This CDR3 has 16 residues. Germline V lookup: CDR1 KGHSH, CDR2 LQKENI. DNA of the CDR3: TGTGCCAGCTCACCATCCGCGGGACTAGCGAAAGAGACCCAGTACTTC. This encodes CASSPSAGLAKETQYF. Filled out from reference TRBV18 and TRBJ2-5, the complete variable domain reads NAGVMQNPRHLVRRRGQEARLRCSPMKGHSHVYWYRQLPEEGLKFMVYLQKENIIDESGMPKERFSAEFPKEGPSILRIQQVVRGDSAAYFCASSPSAGLAKETQYFGPGTRLLVL.